A single T cell receptor beta chain is shown here with its context. Its target is unknown. In the original processing: ImmunoSEQ output lacked quality scores and full-length reads, limiting matched filtering. Method: immunoSEQ multiplex PCR; TCRdb's copy keeps in-frame clones and lacks some. V and J calls and clone size are copied from that table; D and trimming were computed from the DNA. This sample has roughly 2 million clones, with 85% to 95% found just once. As defined, naive CD8 cells were CD45RO-negative and positively selected for CCR7, with terminally differentiated effector memory CD45RA+ cells excluded. These data are taken from a study of shared clonotypes between healthy human individuals. On the study more broadly: With ages of 18 to 49, the donors were two women and a few men.

The CDR3 contains 15 residues. Looked up from germline, CDR1 is SGHTA and CDR2 is FQGNSA. Trimming took 4 bases from V and 5 from J; bases not matched to a gene: 5. Findings and caveats of the study: Researchers found naive subsets generally carried larger estimated richness than memory subsets.

The sequence came from a man aged 18 to 29 in good health. Input material: naive CD8+ T cells sorted from blood. The gene calls are TRBV7-2 and TRBJ2-2; 9 bases line up with TRBD2. CDR3 DNA: TGTGCCAGCAGCTCCTTAGCGGGAGAGACCGGGGAGCTGTTTTTT. Protein sequence: CASSSLAGETGELFF.